This T cell receptor (beta chain) was retrieved from a study of T cell changes during pregnancy in multiple sclerosis. V shed 5 bases, J shed 1 base, and the junction held 3 bases outside the gene matches. The CDR3 spans 15 residues. Looked up from germline, CDR1 is LNHNV and CDR2 is YYDKDF (reference sequence). Some clones are missing from TCRdb's copy, which holds only in-frame ones; the method was immunoSEQ multiplex PCR. Of 100,000 or so clones listed, about 91% are singletons. Sequencing was performed on peripheral blood, taken in the second trimester of pregnancy. V and J are TRBV15 and TRBJ2-1; TRBD2 agrees at 9 bases. This TCR derives from a female donor with multiple sclerosis, enrolled in a pregnancy study. The CDR3 reads CATSDAGGSYNEQFF. CDR3 in DNA: TGTGCCACCAGCGACGCGGGAGGGTCCTACAATGAGCAGTTCTTC.